The present entry profiles one T cell receptor (beta chain) with its context. Its target is not known. This same CDR3 is encoded by further DNA sequences in the sample. The source of the sample is a study of cytomegalovirus exposure and HLA in healthy donors. Background on the study: Genotyping of roughly 400 donors showed that approximately 83% belonged to the Caucasian-associated ancestry cluster.

Vbeta (60) and Jbeta (13) primers were used in the PCR. TCRdb keeps only in-frame clones here, not all; method: immunoSEQ multiplex PCR. The sample carries approximately 160,000 clones, around four fifths recorded once. General study results and limits: Later, TCR association rates were found to vary by HLA locus, highest for DRB1 and lowest for HLA-C. In vitro assays verified that three CMV-associated chains recognized CMV antigens specifically.

This CDR3 has 11 residues. Germline V gives CDR1 DFQATT, CDR2 SNEGSKA (reference sequence). V was trimmed by 6 bases and J by 4 bases, leaving 10 bases between them. The genes are TRBV20-1 and TRBJ2-7; D is perhaps TRBD2 (5 bases). The origin of this receptor is a man between 18 and 29 years old in good health and CMV-seropositive. The material sequenced was PBMCs. The CDR3, as DNA: TGCAGTGCCCCACGCGGGTACGAGCAGTACTTC. Protein sequence: CSAPRGYEQYF.